This T cell receptor beta chain is drawn from a study of cytomegalovirus exposure and HLA in healthy donors (TCRdb year 2017). Background on the whole study: In an earlier analysis of 587 of the donors, 276 Gb of sequence data and 90 million to 120 million unique TCR beta sequences from about 180 million T cells were reported. Besides the first cohort of some 670 subjects, a separate validation cohort made up of roughly 130 different subjects was used. Donor age, sex, ethnicity and CMV serostatus were compiled together with the repertoire data. Around 320 gigabases of sequencing data and tens of millions of unique TCR sequences were included in an early release covering about 700 HLA-typed donors. The study was designed to test whether signatures of past pathogen exposure could be identified by cataloging public T cell receptors. In an earlier analysis of a few hundred of the donors, high-throughput TCR beta sequencing was used to judge whether each TCR beta V gene segment behaved as functional or pseudogenic. Both class I and class II loci were covered by HLA typing, at four-digit resolution. High-throughput TCR immunosequencing, statistical association of individual TCRs with disease status, and machine learning were combined to predict cytomegalovirus infection status. In a later analysis, previously published TCR beta repertoires from about 640 donors were re-analyzed and high-resolution HLA genotyping was added so that TCR occurrence patterns could be studied. Using immunosequencing, the study profiled T cell repertoires from about 620 subjects and related those repertoires to cytomegalovirus serostatus. In the later analysis, no new phenotypic data were used to find candidate immune exposures; instead, reliance was placed on TCR beta sequences and their occurrence across donors. In a later genetic analysis, genome-wide SNP genotypes for 398 of the 666 donors were used, and that subset was treated as a discovery cohort. Among around 400 genotyped donors of the cohort, an average of around 240,000 unique TCR beta nucleotide sequences was sequenced per donor, of which about 18% were non-productive. All discovery cohort repertoires had been generated using a single sequencing platform. Typing coverage varied by locus: about 620-630 donors for A, B, C, DRB1 and DQB1; approximately 520 for DQA1; around 570 for DPA1; some 470 for DPB1. Of the 350 to 450 genotyped donors, roughly 80% were placed in the genetic ancestry cluster associated with self-reported Caucasian donors. Several DR-DQ haplotypes were handled as single units for association and clustering, since linkage in the cohort was strong. What the research found in general, with its limitations: A later genetic analysis reported fewer N-insertions in productive TCRs among donors in an Asian-associated ancestry cluster than the approximately 670-donor mean. According to the authors, the approach could potentially be generalized to other disease states and immunological phenotypes. A total of 150 to 200 TCR beta chains were listed by the study as associated with cytomegalovirus. A further reported finding was that TCR beta sequences accurately predicted the HLA-A and HLA-B alleles for most subjects in the first cohort. This cohort had only TCR beta chains sequenced, and the lack of alpha or paired-chain data limited which features could be detected. Correlated functional status among segregating V segments might reflect linkage disequilibrium, but an unknown experimental factor could not be ruled out. A few of the identified cytomegalovirus-associated TCR beta chains were confirmed in vitro to be specific for cytomegalovirus antigens. A later analysis reported that several top co-occurrence clusters appeared linked to parvovirus B19, influenza, CMV and Epstein-Barr virus. Immune exposure information for the cohort was limited to CMV serostatus. In a later analysis, TCR association rates were found to vary across HLA loci, with the most associated TCRs seen for DRB1 alleles and the fewest for HLA-C alleles. Because counts were too low, 15 to 20 rarely observed V segments, including chromosome 9 orphons, were left out of the earlier analysis of about 620 of the donors. In a later analysis, around 17,000 TCR beta sequences were associated with specific HLA alleles at a false discovery rate of 0.05. The classifier was reported to diagnose cytomegalovirus status with high specificity and sensitivity in both the original cohort and the validation cohort. Compared with equally common non-associated chains, HLA-associated TCR beta chains in a later analysis were more clonally expanded and had lower generation probabilities. Across donors, most TCR sequences were observed very rarely, whereas some public TCRs were present in many individuals. Strong co-occurrence of HLA alleles, especially DR and DQ, made assigning TCR associations to individual alleles difficult. An association between a missense DCLRE1C variant and V-gene and J-gene trimming of TCR beta chains was found in a later genetic analysis and replicated in an independent cohort. Roughly uniform sequencing depth across donors was assumed in presence/absence analyses, although this assumption may not hold. In an earlier analysis of some 640 of the donors, most TCR beta V segments were observed in productive rearrangements about 87% or about 30% of the time, broadly matching IMGT annotations. According to a later analysis, most CMV-associated TCR beta chains appeared to be HLA-restricted, and the HLA associations seemed to be driven largely by CMV exposure. A group of highly shared sequence variants was considered likely to be a technical artifact of the sequencing pipeline. The 87-base-pair reads could not distinguish some IMGT-functional V segments, including TRBV6-2 and TRBV6-3, so those segments were excluded. Because HLA typing was missing for some donors at each locus, association tests included only the typed subset.

The cohort comprised 550 to 700 healthy bone marrow donors. At the time of sampling, all cohort members were nominally healthy, though unrecorded immune exposures were likely present. The donor was CMV seronegative and belonged to the group of 350 or so seronegative cohort members. Every donor gave a peripheral blood sample, and the peripheral blood mononuclear cells from that sample were used for TCR beta sequencing. The Qiagen DNeasy Blood Extraction Kit was used to extract genomic DNA from the blood cell samples. CDR1 and CDR2 (SEHNR, FQNEAQ) derive from the germline V gene (reference sequence). The CDR3 sequence holds 12 residues, the cysteine and phenylalanine included. Solely the CDR3 DNA is kept, with 36 bases framed from the first base. Libraries were made using the immunoSEQ multiplex PCR assay. A mixture of 60 forward primers for TCR Vbeta segments and 13 reverse primers for TCR Jbeta segments was used in the multiplex PCR. The CDR3 region of rearranged TCR beta genes was amplified from genomic DNA with a multiplex PCR assay. On the Illumina HiSeq System, the amplified TCR beta libraries were sequenced as 87-base-pair reads. In the authors' own workflow: A later analysis tallied around 87 million unique TCR beta chains across the 666 repertoires, and some 12 million of those chains were shared by two or more donors. Raw reads were error-corrected and collapsed into unique sequences by a nearest-neighbor algorithm in which closely related sequences were merged to remove PCR and sequencing errors. Alignment of CDR3 sequences to IMGT reference sequences was used to assign V, D and J gene segments. Each retained sequence needed at least a six-nucleotide match to both a V gene segment and a J gene segment. A rearrangement was called productive if the CDR3 had no stop codons and remained in frame with V and J, and every other rearrangement was called non-productive. CDR3 was defined according to IMGT convention as the region running from the second conserved V-encoded cysteine to the conserved J-encoded phenylalanine. The earlier analysis of some 540 of the donors excluded any sequence lacking an unambiguous match to a single V gene segment. An earlier analysis of 500 to 700 of the donors classified V segments as functional when productive rearrangements were above 56.7% and as segregating when the standard deviation between donors was above 5%. To diagnose cytomegalovirus status from the catalog of TCR beta chain sequences, a statistical classification framework was built. A later analysis assigned V and J genes by comparing TCR nucleotide sequences with IMGT/GENE-DB human TR gene sequences. In a later analysis, CDR3 sequences and most-parsimonious VDJ recombination scenarios were assigned using the TCRdist pipeline. In a later analysis, each TCR beta chain was defined by its CDR3 amino acid sequence together with its V-gene family, and reads without a unique V-gene family were excluded. A later analysis removed roughly 590 highly shared, low-generation-probability nucleotide sequences to deal with suspected cross-contamination and a sequencing artifact. In a later analysis, a clonal expansion index was calculated for each public chain from normalized within-repertoire ranks of inferred template counts. A later analysis computed generation probabilities with a VDJ recombination model fitted to out-of-frame rearrangements, and checked the results against IGoR. A later analysis scored TCR-TCR, TCR-HLA and TCR-CMV co-occurrence with hypergeometric tests, applying a repertoire-size bias correction to TCR pairs. False discovery rates were estimated in a later analysis by permuting HLA or CMV assignments 20 times. A later analysis grouped co-occurring TCRs with DBSCAN, adding TCRdist sequence similarity when clustering within HLA-allele-positive subsets. For co-occurrence clustering, repertoires with fewer than 30,000 or more than 120,000 public chains were excluded, along with 4 to 6 repertoires with anomalous nucleotide sharing. The source is immuneACCESS, and TCRdb retained only in-frame sequences with V and J called. Part of the clones is not carried over; for the studies checked, unresolved V genes explain less than half of this, and the remainder is unexplained. The V and J calls and the clone size are those of that table, but D and trimming were determined from the DNA. Recorded for this sample are 75,000 to 95,000 clones; around 90% of them occurred a single time. The ten biggest clones cover about 2.5% of the sample.

Remarks on this clone: Its antigen is still unknown. One junction end disagrees with the germline gene, perhaps due to a read error.

The sequenced sample was PBMCs. The source of this sequence is a man aged 18 to 29 in good health and CMV-seronegative. The chain is assembled from TRBV7-9 and TRBJ2-7; the D gene is perhaps TRBD2, on 5 matching bases. The CDR3 corresponds to CSSSSDSLEQYF. The DNA sequence is TGTTCCAGCAGCTCGGACTCCCTCGAGCAGTACTTC.